The 20 T cell receptor beta chains reported below all come from one sample, sequenced in a study of T cells expressing NK-cell markers. TCRdb reprocessed the 5' RACE reads and keeps a single row for each CDR3 protein, giving no DNA. Found here are fewer than 550,000 distinct CDR3 sequences; the top ten clones hold approximately 1.5%. The sequenced material came from blood T cells: a sorted CD56 or NKG2C T cell subset, CD4+ or CD8+ T cells, or bulk PBMC T cells (not recorded which). The receptors come from a woman aged 50 to 65 in good health.

This chain joins TRBV27 and TRBJ2-1; there is no DNA to check the TCRdb D call of TRBD2. This CDR3 is 16 amino acids long. Germline V gene sequence: CDR1 MNHEY, CDR2 SMNVEV (reference sequence). The CDR3 is CASSALAGVGGNEQFF.

The chain has TRBV12-3 or TRBV12-4 and TRBJ2-2; TCRdb reports TRBD2, a call that lacks DNA to check it against. The CDR3 totals 17 residues. This CDR3 reads CASSLGLAGTNTGELFF.

This chain uses TRBV28 with TRBJ1-5; TCRdb's D call, TRBD1, is unchecked because there is no DNA. The CDR3 contains 13 residues. Germline V gives CDR1 MDHEN, CDR2 SYDVKM. CDR3 in amino acids: CASSPGRRQPQHF.

The V and J genes are TRBV6-6 and TRBJ1-3. CDR1 is MNHNY, CDR2 SVGAGI, per germline (reference sequence). The CDR3 covers 12 residues. The CDR3 region is CASSPNGNTIYF.

V gene TRBV3-1 combines with J gene TRBJ2-7; TCRdb calls TRBD1, which cannot be checked without DNA. Germline-derived CDR1 and CDR2 are LGHDT and YNNKEL (reference sequence). CDR3 length: 12 amino acids. The chain's CDR3 is CASSQAGNEQYF.

The rearrangement joins TRBV6-5 to TRBJ1-1. CDR1 MNHEY and CDR2 SVGAGI come from the germline V gene. CDR3 length: 14 residues. CDR3 in amino acids: CASSDRQGGTEAFF.

The chain carries TRBV7-2 and TRBJ2-7; TCRdb lists TRBD2, though no DNA is available to test this call. Germline V lookup: CDR1 SGHTA, CDR2 FQGNSA. The CDR3 contains 14 residues. CDR3 loop: CASSTQAGLYEQYF. The variable domain in full, completed from reference TRBV7-2 and TRBJ2-7, reads GAGVSQSPSNKVTEKGKDVELRCDPISGHTALYWYRQSLGQGLEFLIYFQGNSAPDKSGLPSDRFSAERTGGSVSTLTIQRTQQEDSAVYLCASSTQAGLYEQYFGPGTRLTVT.

This chain connects TRBV10-1 to TRBJ2-5; the D gene TCRdb calls, TRBD2, cannot be checked with no DNA. The length of the CDR3 is 15 residues. From germline, CDR1 is WNHNN and CDR2 SYGVQD (reference sequence). The CDR3 sequence: CASSRTSGGRETQYF.

The V call is TRBV10-3, the J call TRBJ2-4; as DNA is missing, the TRBD1 call by TCRdb cannot be tested. Germline V CDR1 and CDR2: ENHRY, SYGVKD. CDR3 length: 17 amino acids. CDR3 amino acids: CAVLGSQTTGEKNIQYF.

The V gene is TRBV15, the J gene TRBJ2-1; TCRdb selects TRBD1, and the lack of DNA leaves this call unchecked. Germline-derived CDR1 and CDR2 are LNHNV and YYDKDF (reference sequence). This CDR3 contains 14 residues. CDR3: CATSWSRGHNEQFF. The full variable domain, its missing parts supplied by reference TRBV15 and TRBJ2-1, is DAMVIQNPRYQVTQFGKPVTLSCSQTLNHNVMYWYQQKSSQAPKLLFHYYDKDFNNEADTPDNFQSRRPNTSFCFLDIRSPGLGDTAMYLCATSWSRGHNEQFFGPGTRLTVL.

The rearrangement uses TRBV6-5 and TRBJ2-1; absent DNA, TCRdb's TRBD2 call cannot be checked. The germline V gene has CDR1 MNHEY and CDR2 SVGAGI. The CDR3 sequence is 15 residues long. This CDR3 is CASSYGLAGAFEQFF.

The gene calls are TRBV5-1 and TRBJ1-2; the D call from TCRdb, TRBD1, cannot be confirmed without DNA. This CDR3 spans 12 amino acids. Germline CDR1 reads SGHRS; CDR2 reads YFSETQ. The CDR3 loop is CASSRDDYGYTF.

The rearrangement joins TRBV20-1 to TRBJ2-1. Germline V gene lookup returns CDR1 DFQATT and CDR2 SNEGSKA (reference sequence). The CDR3 covers 15 residues. This CDR3 is CSASKATQHYNEQFF.

The chain carries TRBV3-1 and TRBJ2-5. The CDR3 sequence is 13 residues long. Germline assignment: CDR1 LGHDT and CDR2 YNNKEL (reference sequence). Here the CDR3 reads CASSSGQIKTQYF.

This chain uses TRBV6-2 or TRBV6-3 with TRBJ2-5. The V gene's germline CDR1 is MNHEY and CDR2 SVGEGT. The CDR3 covers 11 residues. Here the CDR3 reads CASMDGETQYF.

V is TRBV9 and J is TRBJ2-7; without DNA, the TCRdb call of TRBD1 cannot be checked. This CDR3 spans 15 amino acids. The germline CDR1 and CDR2 sequences are SGDLS and YYNGEE. The CDR3: CASSVEGTNTYEQYF. Full variable domain (remainder filled in from reference TRBV9 and TRBJ2-7): DSGVTQTPKHLITATGQRVTLRCSPRSGDLSVYWYQQSLDQGLQFLIQYYNGEERAKGNILERFSAQQFPDLHSELNLSSLELGDSALYFCASSVEGTNTYEQYFGPGTRLTVT.

The CDR3 here is CASSQELGNSYEQYF. The chain carries TRBV3-1 and TRBJ2-7. Germline values: CDR1 LGHDT, CDR2 YNNKEL (reference sequence). CDR3 length: 15 amino acids.

This chain uses TRBV2 with TRBJ2-3; TCRdb returns TRBD2, unconfirmable since there is no DNA. CDR1 and CDR2 from the germline V gene are SNHLY and FYNNEI. The CDR3 has 19 amino acids. CDR3 loop: CASLAVPGLAGGLRDTQYF.

The chain has TRBV20-1 and TRBJ2-3; TCRdb reports TRBD1, a call that lacks DNA to check it against. This CDR3 comprises 14 residues. CDR1 is DFQATT, CDR2 SNEGSKA, per germline (reference sequence). The CDR3 loop reads CSVPGDGASDTQYF.

This chain joins TRBV2 and TRBJ1-4; TCRdb lists TRBD1, though no DNA is available to test this call. This CDR3 comprises 15 residues. Germline CDR1 is SNHLY and CDR2 is FYNNEI. CDR3 amino acids: CASSPLTGSGGGLFF.